What follows are 24 T cell receptor beta chains derived from one specimen sequenced in a study of chemoradiotherapy in HPV16-positive cancers. Generated by immunoSEQ multiplex PCR, the TCRdb table keeps only in-frame clones and is missing some. The data hold roughly 600 clones, with under 95% observed a single time. The source was tumor tissue, collected from a patient who underwent chemoradiotherapy. The receptor set was obtained from a human donor with HPV-associated anogenital cancer.

The chain uses TRBV11-3 and TRBJ2-2; 14 bases agree with TRBD2. This CDR3 region has 14 residues. The trim removed 11 bases at V and 4 bases at J, leaving 3 bases unmatched. CDR1 is SGHNT, CDR2 YENEEA, per germline. For the CDR3, the DNA is TGTGCCGGGGGACTAGCGGGAGTCACCGGGGAGCTGTTTTTT. Translation: CAGGLAGVTGELFF.

J is TRBJ2-1 and V is TRBV11-2, with 9 bases aligning to TRBD2. This CDR3 contains 14 residues. Germline V gene data show CDR1 as SGHAT and CDR2 as FQNNGV. V lost 5 bases to trimming and J lost 3 bases; unmatched junction nucleotides: 2. CDR3 residues: CASSPSGVYNEQFF. The CDR3 DNA reads as TGTGCCAGCAGCCCTAGCGGGGTCTACAATGAGCAGTTCTTC.

The chain couples TRBV10-1 to TRBJ2-3, with 9 bases aligning to TRBD1. The CDR3 has 16 residues. V was clipped by 2 bases and J by 6 bases; unmatched bases: 9. From germline, CDR1 is WNHNN and CDR2 SYGVQD (reference sequence). The CDR3 nucleotides read TGCGCCAGCAGTGAGGCCGGGACAGGGCTACGGGATACGCAGTATTTT. Translation gives CASSEAGTGLRDTQYF.

The rearrangement links TRBV6-1 to TRBJ2-7; 7 bases fit TRBD1. The ends lost 7 bases at V and 6 bases at J; junction bases unmatched: 9. The germline V gene has CDR1 MNHNS and CDR2 SASEGT. This CDR3 is 13 amino acids long. CDR3 sequence: CASILQGLAEQYF. CDR3 bases: TGTGCCAGCATCTTACAGGGGTTGGCCGAGCAGTACTTC.

V usage is TRBV30 and J usage is TRBJ2-1; D gene ambiguous. Trimming took 3 bases from V and 0 from J, leaving 15 bases between them. The CDR3 is made up of 16 amino acids. CDR1 GTSNPN and CDR2 SVGIG come from the germline V gene (reference sequence). The CDR3 is CAWSEVGRSSYNEQFF. DNA of the CDR3: TGTGCCTGGAGCGAAGTTGGACGGAGCTCCTACAATGAGCAGTTCTTC.

The V and J genes are TRBV19 and TRBJ2-6; D may be TRBD2 (6 bases). Germline loops: CDR1 LNHDA, CDR2 SQIVND (reference sequence). V lost 5 bases and J 1 base, leaving 12 bases between the germline ends. CDR3 length: 16 amino acids. The CDR3 coding sequence is TGTGCCAGTAGTCGGGCAGGGAGGTCTGGGGCCAACGTCCTGACTTTC. Amino acid sequence: CASSRAGRSGANVLTF.

The V and J genes are TRBV10-3 and TRBJ2-3; possible D gene TRBD2, 6 bases. Germline loops: CDR1 ENHRY, CDR2 SYGVKD. This CDR3 spans 14 amino acids. V lost 10 bases, J lost 4 bases, and 18 bases lay in between. CDR3 DNA: TGTGCCACTTGGGGAGGACTGGGCTCAGATACGCAGTATTTT. It codes for CATWGGLGSDTQYF.

This clone was observed a few times. The chain links TRBV19 to TRBJ1-5; D call uncertain. The germline V gene has CDR1 LNHDA and CDR2 SQIVND (reference sequence). The CDR3 covers 12 residues. V was shortened by 10 bases and J by 7 bases, with 14 bases between the two germline ends. This CDR3 is CATSDGSQPQHF. The CDR3, as DNA: TGTGCCACTTCGGATGGGTCGCAGCCCCAGCATTTT.

The gene calls are TRBV11-3 and TRBJ2-7; the D is unclear. Germline CDR1 and CDR2: SGHNT and YENEEA. This CDR3 has 13 amino acids. The ends were cut back, 8 bases at V and 1 base at J, with 12 bases in the middle. CDR3 residues: CASGRASSYEQYF. The CDR3 nucleotides are TGTGCCAGCGGAAGGGCCAGTTCCTACGAGCAGTACTTC. Complete variable domain (other parts from reference TRBV11-3 and TRBJ2-7): EAGVVQSPRYKIIEKKQPVAFWCNPISGHNTLYWYLQNLGQGPELLIRYENEEAVDDSQLPKDRFSAERLKGVDSTLKIQPAELGDSAVYLCASGRASSYEQYFGPGTRLTVT.

This clone was picked up a small number of times. The V gene is TRBV5-1, the J gene TRBJ1-2; D unresolved. Germline V gives CDR1 SGHRS, CDR2 YFSETQ. V shed 0 bases and J shed 6 bases, with 6 bases lying between them. The CDR3 sequence is 12 residues long. The CDR3 DNA reads TGCGCCAGCAGCTTGGAAAGTGATGGCTACACCTTC. This encodes CASSLESDGYTF.

This clone was recorded once. This chain joins TRBV5-1 and TRBJ1-1; tentatively, D is TRBD1 (5 bases). The CDR3 has 14 residues. V was pared by 2 bases and J by 3 bases, with 11 bases between. Germline CDR1 reads SGHRS; CDR2 reads YFSETQ. CDR3 sequence: CASSLKDSYTEAFF. The CDR3 bases are TGCGCCAGCAGCTTAAAAGACAGCTACACTGAAGCTTTCTTT.

This rearrangement joins TRBV11-2 to TRBJ2-3; no clear D. Between the trimmed V and J ends, which lost 2 bases and 4 bases, there was a span of 1 base. The CDR3 loop spans 11 amino acids. CDR1 SGHAT and CDR2 FQNNGV come from the germline V gene. Written as DNA, the CDR3 is TGTGCCAGCAGCTTACCAGATACGCAGTATTTT. Its protein product is CASSLPDTQYF.

Comments on this clone: The junction departs from germline at one end; a sequencing error may be responsible. This sequence joins TRBV30 and TRBJ1-2; D is possibly TRBD1 (5 bases). CDR3 length: 12 residues. Germline CDR1 reads GTSNPN; CDR2 reads SVGIG (reference sequence). The CDR3 spells CAWRGRDYGYTF. The CDR3 DNA is TGTGCTTGGAGGGGCCGCGACTATGGCTACACCTTC.

This sequence joins TRBV6-1 and TRBJ1-2, with TRBD1 matching over 10 bases. Unmatched junction bases numbered 2, after V lost 4 bases and J lost 3 bases. Germline CDR1 reads MNHNS; CDR2 reads SASEGT. The CDR3 spans 14 residues. CDR3 sequence reads: CASSGDRGYYGYTF. CDR3 in DNA: TGTGCCAGCAGTGGGGACAGGGGCTACTATGGCTACACCTTC.

On this clone: The germline gene is not matched at one end of the junction; a read error may be the cause. The chain recombines TRBV5-5 with TRBJ2-1, with D perhaps matching TRBD1 (5 bases). Germline V gives CDR1 SGHKS, CDR2 YYEKEE (reference sequence). The CDR3 extends over 13 amino acids. CDR3 residues: CASSPGADNEQFF. The CDR3 region has the DNA TGTGCCAGCAGCCCCGGCGCGGACAACGAGCAGTTCTTC.

The rearrangement links TRBV2 to TRBJ1-2; 8 bases match TRBD1. V trimming: 2 bases; J trimming: 7 bases; junction bases outside the gene matches: 9. This CDR3 comprises 15 residues. Per germline, CDR1 SNHLY and CDR2 FYNNEI. CDR3 nucleotide sequence: TGTGCCAGCAGTGAACAGGGGGCGGGGACTGGTGGCTACACCTTC. Protein sequence: CASSEQGAGTGGYTF.

The V call is TRBV29-1, the J call TRBJ1-1, with D unresolved. CDR3 size: 10 residues. CDR1 is SQVTM and CDR2 is ANQGSEA in the germline V gene. V lost 7 bases and J 1 base, leaving 4 bases between the germline ends. The CDR3, as DNA: TGCAGCGCAAGGAACACTGAAGCTTTCTTT. It specifies CSARNTEAFF.

The chain uses TRBV9 and TRBJ2-3, with 10 bases aligning to TRBD2. V lost 2 bases, J lost 3 bases, and 6 bases stayed unmatched. Germline V gene sequence: CDR1 SGDLS, CDR2 YYNGEE. The CDR3 sequence is 16 residues long. CDR3 DNA sequence: TGTGCCAGCAGCGTTGGGGGAGCGGGAGGGACAGATACGCAGTATTTT. Its translation: CASSVGGAGGTDTQYF.

This chain connects TRBV4-1 to TRBJ1-3; TRBD1 matches 8 bases. This CDR3 is 15 amino acids long. V was pared by 2 bases and J by 7 bases, with 7 bases of the junction left unmatched. Germline lookup yields CDR1 MGHRA and CDR2 YSYEKL. Here the CDR3 DNA reads TGCGCCAGCAGCCAACGGCAGGGGGCGCGGAACACCATATATTTT. Translated: CASSQRQGARNTIYF.

The chain links TRBV5-5 to TRBJ2-3; the match to TRBD2 covers 10 bases. This CDR3 comprises 17 residues. The trim removed 4 bases at V and 1 base at J, leaving 9 bases unmatched. Germline V gives CDR1 SGHKS, CDR2 YYEKEE (reference sequence). CDR3 in amino acids: CASSLATGLAGTDTQYF. The CDR3 DNA follows: TGTGCCAGCAGCCTAGCGACAGGACTAGCGGGCACAGATACGCAGTATTTT.

The CDR3, as DNA: TGCGCCAGCAGCTTCTCCGGGACCCACACCGGGGAGCTGTTTTTT. Translated: CASSFSGTHTGELFF. The V and J genes are TRBV5-1 and TRBJ2-2, with D perhaps being TRBD1 or TRBD2 (5 bases each). Germline V gene lookup returns CDR1 SGHRS and CDR2 YFSETQ. CDR3 length: 15 residues. The V and J ends lost 2 bases and 3 bases respectively, with 11 bases between them. The full variable domain, in which reference TRBV5-1 and TRBJ2-2 provide the parts outside the CDR3, is KAGVTQTPRYLIKTRGQQVTLSCSPISGHRSVSWYQQTPGQGLQFLFEYFSETQRNKGNFPGRFSGRQFSNSRSEMNVSTLELGDSALYLCASSFSGTHTGELFFGEGSRLTVL.

This chain links TRBV11-2 with TRBJ2-7; 10 bases align to TRBD2. V lost 6 bases, J lost 2 bases, and 7 bases stayed unmatched. Germline V gene sequence: CDR1 SGHAT, CDR2 FQNNGV. The CDR3 is 15 amino acids. CDR3 nucleotides: TGTGCCAGCAGGGGGAACGGACTAGCGGCCTACGAGCAGTACTTC. This translates into CASRGNGLAAYEQYF.

V is TRBV13 and J is TRBJ1-2; 9 positions agree with TRBD1. V trimming: 5 bases; J trimming: 8 bases; junction bases outside the gene matches: 3. This CDR3 is 12 amino acids long. CDR1 and CDR2 (germline): PRHDT, FYEKMQ (reference sequence). The CDR3 loop reads CASSQTGGGYTF. The CDR3, as DNA: TGTGCCAGCAGCCAGACAGGGGGAGGCTACACCTTC.

V usage is TRBV11-2 and J usage is TRBJ1-2; a weak D match, TRBD1 (5 bases). V lost 0 bases, J lost 7 bases, and 15 bases lay in between. The germline CDR1 and CDR2 sequences are SGHAT and FQNNGV. The CDR3 is 15 amino acids. The CDR3 spells CASSLDRGALRGYTF. The CDR3, as DNA: TGTGCCAGCAGCTTAGATCGCGGGGCGCTACGTGGCTACACCTTC. Full variable domain (missing parts from reference TRBV11-2 and TRBJ1-2): EAGVAQSPRYKIIEKRQSVAFWCNPISGHATLYWYQQILGQGPKLLIQFQNNGVVDDSQLPKDRFSAERLKGVDSTLKIQPAKLEDSAVYLCASSLDRGALRGYTFGSGTRLTVV.